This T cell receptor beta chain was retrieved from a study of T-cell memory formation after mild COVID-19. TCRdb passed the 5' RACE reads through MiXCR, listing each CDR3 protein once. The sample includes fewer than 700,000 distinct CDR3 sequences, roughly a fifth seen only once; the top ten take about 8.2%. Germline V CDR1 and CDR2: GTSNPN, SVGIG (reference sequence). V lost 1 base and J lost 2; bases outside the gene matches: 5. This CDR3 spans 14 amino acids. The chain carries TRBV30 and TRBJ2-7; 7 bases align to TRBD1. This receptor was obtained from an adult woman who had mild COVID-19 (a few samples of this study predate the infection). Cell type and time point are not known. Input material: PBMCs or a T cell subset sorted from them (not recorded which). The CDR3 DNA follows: TGTGCCTGGAGTGGGAGGACAGGAGCCTACGAGCAGTACTTC. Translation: CAWSGRTGAYEQYF.